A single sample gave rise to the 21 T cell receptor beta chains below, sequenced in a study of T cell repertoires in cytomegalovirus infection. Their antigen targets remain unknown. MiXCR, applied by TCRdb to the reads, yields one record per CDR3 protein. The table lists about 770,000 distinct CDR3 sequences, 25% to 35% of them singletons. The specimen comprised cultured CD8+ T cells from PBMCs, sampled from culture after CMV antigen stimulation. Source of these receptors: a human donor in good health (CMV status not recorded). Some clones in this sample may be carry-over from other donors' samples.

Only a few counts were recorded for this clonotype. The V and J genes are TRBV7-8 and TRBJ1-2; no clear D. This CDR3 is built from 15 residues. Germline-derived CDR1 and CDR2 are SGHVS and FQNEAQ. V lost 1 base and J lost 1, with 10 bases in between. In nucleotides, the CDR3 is TGTGCCAGCAGCTTAGGAGTCACGAATAACTATGGCTACACCTTC. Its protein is CASSLGVTNNYGYTF.

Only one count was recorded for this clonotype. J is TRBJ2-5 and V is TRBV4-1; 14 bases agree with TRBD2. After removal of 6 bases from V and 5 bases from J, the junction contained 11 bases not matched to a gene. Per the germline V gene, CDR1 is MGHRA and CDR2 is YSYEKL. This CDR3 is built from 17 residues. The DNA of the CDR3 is TGCGCCAGCAGTCAAAGACTAGCGGGGGGGCCTCAGGAGACCCAGTACTTC. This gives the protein CASSQRLAGGPQETQYF.

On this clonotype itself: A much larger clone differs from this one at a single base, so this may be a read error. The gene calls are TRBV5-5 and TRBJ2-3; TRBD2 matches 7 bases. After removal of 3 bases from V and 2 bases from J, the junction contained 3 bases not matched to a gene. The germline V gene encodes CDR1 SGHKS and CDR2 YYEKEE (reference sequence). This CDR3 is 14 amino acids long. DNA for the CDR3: TGTGCCAGCAGCTGGACTAGTCCCACAGATACGCAGTATTTT. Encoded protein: CASSWTSPTDTQYF.

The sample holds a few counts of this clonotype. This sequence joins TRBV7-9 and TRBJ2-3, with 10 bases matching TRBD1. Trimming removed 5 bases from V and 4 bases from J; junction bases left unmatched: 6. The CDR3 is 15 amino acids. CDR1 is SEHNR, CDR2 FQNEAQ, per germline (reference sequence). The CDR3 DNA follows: TGTGCCAGCAGCCAGACAGGGGGCCTCCCAGATACGCAGTATTTT. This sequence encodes CASSQTGGLPDTQYF.

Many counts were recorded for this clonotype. CDR3 nucleotides: TGTGCCAGCAGCTCCCCGTCGCCCTACTCCTACAATGAGCAGTTCTTC. This codes for CASSSPSPYSYNEQFF. The V call is TRBV7-6, the J call TRBJ2-1, with no clear D. Trimming took off 4 bases at V and 0 bases at J, with 13 bases between the two ends. The CDR3 consists of 16 residues. CDR1 and CDR2 (germline): SGHVS, FNYEAQ.

The DNA for the CDR3 is TGTGCCAGCTCACCCAGGGACAAATCCTCAGATACGCAGTATTTT. Protein product: CASSPRDKSSDTQYF. The chain links TRBV18 to TRBJ2-3; possibly TRBD1 for D (6 bases). Germline lookup yields CDR1 KGHSH and CDR2 LQKENI. The CDR3 length is 15 residues. V dropped 3 bases and J dropped 4 bases, with 14 bases sitting between them. Full variable domain (remainder filled in from reference TRBV18 and TRBJ2-3): NAGVMQNPRHLVRRRGQEARLRCSPMKGHSHVYWYRQLPEEGLKFMVYLQKENIIDESGMPKERFSAEFPKEGPSILRIQQVVRGDSAAYFCASSPRDKSSDTQYFGPGTRLTVL.

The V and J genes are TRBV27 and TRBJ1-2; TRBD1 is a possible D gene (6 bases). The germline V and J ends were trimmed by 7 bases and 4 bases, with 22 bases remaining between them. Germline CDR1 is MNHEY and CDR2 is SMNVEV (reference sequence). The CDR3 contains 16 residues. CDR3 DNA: TGTGCCAGCATAGGGGGACAAACAAGAAGGGGCTATGGCTACACCTTC. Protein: CASIGGQTRRGYGYTF.

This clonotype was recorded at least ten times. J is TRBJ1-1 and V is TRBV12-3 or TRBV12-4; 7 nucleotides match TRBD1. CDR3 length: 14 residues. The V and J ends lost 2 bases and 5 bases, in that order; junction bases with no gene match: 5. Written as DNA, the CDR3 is TGTGCCAGCAGTTTAAGGGGGCCGGGGACTGAAGCTTTCTTT. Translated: CASSLRGPGTEAFF.

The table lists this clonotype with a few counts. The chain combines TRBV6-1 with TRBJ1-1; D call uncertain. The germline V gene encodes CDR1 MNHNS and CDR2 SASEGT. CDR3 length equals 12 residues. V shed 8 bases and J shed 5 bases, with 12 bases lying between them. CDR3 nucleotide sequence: TGTGCCAGCCGGAATACGGTAACTGAAGCTTTCTTT. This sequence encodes CASRNTVTEAFF.

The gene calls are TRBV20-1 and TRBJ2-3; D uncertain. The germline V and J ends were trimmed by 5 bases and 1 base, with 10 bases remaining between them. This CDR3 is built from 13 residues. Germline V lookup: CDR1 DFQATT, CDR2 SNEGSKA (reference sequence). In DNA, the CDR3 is TGCAGTGCTCCCGGGCACGGCACAGATACGCAGTATTTT. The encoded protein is CSAPGHGTDTQYF.

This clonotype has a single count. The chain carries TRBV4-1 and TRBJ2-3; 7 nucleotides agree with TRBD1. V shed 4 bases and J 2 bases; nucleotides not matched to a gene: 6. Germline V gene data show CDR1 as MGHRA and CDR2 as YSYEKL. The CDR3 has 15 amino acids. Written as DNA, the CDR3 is TGCGCCAGCAGCCGGCCCGGGACAGCCACAGATACGCAGTATTTT. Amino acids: CASSRPGTATDTQYF.

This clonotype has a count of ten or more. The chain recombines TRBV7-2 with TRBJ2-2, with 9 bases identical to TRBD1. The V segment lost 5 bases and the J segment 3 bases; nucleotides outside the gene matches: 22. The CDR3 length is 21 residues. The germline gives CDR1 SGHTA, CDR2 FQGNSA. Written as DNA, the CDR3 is TGTGCCAGCAGCACCCCTTCAGTGGAGGACAGGGGCTCCATCTACACCGGGGAGCTGTTTTTT. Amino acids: CASSTPSVEDRGSIYTGELFF.

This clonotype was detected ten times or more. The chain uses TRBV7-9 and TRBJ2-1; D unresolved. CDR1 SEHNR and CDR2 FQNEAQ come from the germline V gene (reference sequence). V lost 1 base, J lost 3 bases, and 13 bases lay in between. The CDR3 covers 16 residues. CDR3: CASSLVARTNYNEQFF. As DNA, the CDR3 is TGTGCCAGCAGCTTAGTCGCGAGGACGAACTACAATGAGCAGTTCTTC.

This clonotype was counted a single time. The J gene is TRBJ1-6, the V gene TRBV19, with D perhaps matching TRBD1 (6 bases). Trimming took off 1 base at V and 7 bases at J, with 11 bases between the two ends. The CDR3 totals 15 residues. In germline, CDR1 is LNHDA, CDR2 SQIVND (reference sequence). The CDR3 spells CASSIGPGVNSPLHF. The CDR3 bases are TGTGCCAGTAGTATAGGCCCAGGGGTAAATTCACCCCTCCACTTT.

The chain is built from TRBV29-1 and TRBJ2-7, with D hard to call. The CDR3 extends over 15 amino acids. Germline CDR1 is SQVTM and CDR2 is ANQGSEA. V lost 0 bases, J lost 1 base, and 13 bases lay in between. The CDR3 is CSVEDPVSSSYEQYF. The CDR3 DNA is TGCAGCGTTGAAGATCCGGTCAGTAGTTCCTACGAGCAGTACTTC.

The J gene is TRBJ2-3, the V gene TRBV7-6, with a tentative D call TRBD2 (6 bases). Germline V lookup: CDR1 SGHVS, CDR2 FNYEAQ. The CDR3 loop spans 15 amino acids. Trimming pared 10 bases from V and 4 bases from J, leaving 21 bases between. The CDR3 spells CATPKGGPGADTQYF. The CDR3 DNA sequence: TGTGCCACTCCGAAAGGAGGGCCCGGCGCAGATACGCAGTATTTT.

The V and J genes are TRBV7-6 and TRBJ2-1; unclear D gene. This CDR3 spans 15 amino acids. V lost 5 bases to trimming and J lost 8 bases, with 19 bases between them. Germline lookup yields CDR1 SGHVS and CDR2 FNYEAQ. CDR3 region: CASSTPHSPTYEQFF. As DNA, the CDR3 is TGTGCCAGCAGCACCCCACACAGCCCCACATATGAGCAGTTCTTC.

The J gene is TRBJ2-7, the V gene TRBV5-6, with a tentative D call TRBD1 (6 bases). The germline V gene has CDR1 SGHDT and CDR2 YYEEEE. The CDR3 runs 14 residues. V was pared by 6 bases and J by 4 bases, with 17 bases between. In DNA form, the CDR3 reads TGTGCCAGCACCGGGACATCAGGTGTTTACGAGCAGTACGTC. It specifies CASTGTSGVYEQYV.

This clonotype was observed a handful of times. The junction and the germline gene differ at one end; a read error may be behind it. CDR3: CASSLELHREETQYF. Here the CDR3 DNA reads TGTGCTAGCAGCTTAGAGCTGCACAGGGAAGAGACCCAGTACTTC. The chain has TRBV7-6 and TRBJ2-5; a weak D match, TRBD1 (6 bases). Per germline, CDR1 SGHVS and CDR2 FNYEAQ. The CDR3 runs 15 residues.

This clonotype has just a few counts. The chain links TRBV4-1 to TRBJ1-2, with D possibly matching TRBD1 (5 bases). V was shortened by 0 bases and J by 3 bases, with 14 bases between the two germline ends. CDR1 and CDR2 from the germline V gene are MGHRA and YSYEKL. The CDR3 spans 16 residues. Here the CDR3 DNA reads TGCGCCAGCAGCCAAGATCAAAGGAGGGGAGACTATGGCTACACCTTC. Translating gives CASSQDQRRGDYGYTF.

The CDR3 here is CASSEGINTEAFF. The CDR3 nucleotides are TGTGCCAGCAGTGAAGGCATAAACACTGAAGCTTTCTTT. V gene TRBV2 combines with J gene TRBJ1-1; D is ambiguous. Trimming pared 1 base from V and 2 bases from J, leaving 5 bases between. CDR3 length equals 13 residues. Looked up from germline, CDR1 is SNHLY and CDR2 is FYNNEI.